The 28 T cell receptor beta chains listed next were all sequenced from one sample in a study of T cell repertoires in cytomegalovirus infection. No antigen is known for these receptors. One entry per CDR3 protein results from TCRdb running MiXCR on the reads. Of about half a million distinct CDR3 sequences listed, about 33% are singletons. The source was cultured PBMCs, collected from culture after CMV antigen stimulation. These receptors were taken from a human donor in good health (CMV status not recorded). Some clones in this sample may be carry-over from other donors' samples.

This clonotype came up a few times. The rearrangement links TRBV7-2 to TRBJ2-5, with D hard to call. V shed 4 bases and J shed 0 bases, with 6 bases lying between them. The CDR3 totals 13 residues. Germline loops: CDR1 SGHTA, CDR2 FQGNSA. CDR3 residues: CASSYRDQETQYF. The CDR3 nucleotides are TGTGCCAGCAGCTATCGGGACCAAGAGACCCAGTACTTC.

The J gene is TRBJ2-1, the V gene TRBV12-3 or TRBV12-4; D perhaps matches TRBD2 (5 bases). Trimming left V 4 bases short and J 13 bases short, with 11 bases between. The CDR3 extends over 11 amino acids. The CDR3 here is CASSSLVGQFF. The CDR3 nucleotides are TGTGCCAGCAGTTCACTAGTGGGACAGTTCTTC.

This clonotype appeared a few times. The chain carries TRBV25-1 and TRBJ2-7; 10 positions agree with TRBD2. CDR1 is MGHDK and CDR2 is SYGVNS in the germline V gene. The CDR3 is made up of 15 amino acids. With V trimmed by 4 bases and J by 2 bases, 5 bases remained unmatched. CDR3 sequence (DNA): TGTGCCAGCAGTGGGCTAGCGGGAGCGGCCTACGAGCAGTACTTC. The encoded protein is CASSGLAGAAYEQYF.

V usage is TRBV28 and J usage is TRBJ2-1; D gene uncertain. This CDR3 spans 12 amino acids. The germline V and J ends were trimmed by 10 bases and 2 bases, with 9 bases remaining between them. Germline CDR1 MDHEN, CDR2 SYDVKM. CDR3 coding DNA: TGTGCCATCAGACTGGCCTACAATGAGCAGTTCTTC. Its protein product is CAIRLAYNEQFF.

The V and J genes are TRBV7-9 and TRBJ1-3; possibly TRBD1 for D (6 bases). CDR1 SEHNR and CDR2 FQNEAQ come from the germline V gene (reference sequence). The CDR3 is 16 amino acids. V lost 1 base, J lost 3 bases, and 13 bases lay in between. DNA for the CDR3: TGTGCCAGCAGCTTAGGTACAGGGAGCTTTGGAAACACCATATATTTT. Its protein is CASSLGTGSFGNTIYF.

This clonotype was counted only a few times. The chain uses TRBV6-6 and TRBJ1-3, with unresolved D. Per germline, CDR1 MNHNY and CDR2 SVGAGI (reference sequence). CDR3 length: 15 amino acids. V lost 0 bases and J lost 0, with 6 bases in between. For the CDR3, the DNA is TGTGCCAGCAGTTACTCGAGGGACTCTGGAAACACCATATATTTT. Residues: CASSYSRDSGNTIYF.

CDR3 residues: CASRREGRQFF. In nucleotides, the CDR3 is TGTGCCAGCAGGAGGGAGGGCCGGCAGTTCTTC. The chain employs TRBV7-8 and TRBJ2-1; 7 nucleotides line up with TRBD2. CDR1 and CDR2 (germline): SGHVS, FQNEAQ. The V segment lost 6 bases and the J segment 12 bases; nucleotides outside the gene matches: 5. The CDR3 consists of 11 residues.

This chain joins TRBV28 and TRBJ2-7; no firm D call. With 2 bases removed from V and 5 bases from J, the gap between germline ends came to 13 bases. Germline V gene lookup returns CDR1 MDHEN and CDR2 SYDVKM. This CDR3 has 14 residues. The CDR3 DNA sequence: TGTGCCAGCAGTTTAAGGCAGCTACACGACGAGCAGTACGTC. Translation gives CASSLRQLHDEQYV.

The chain recombines TRBV18 with TRBJ2-5; D ambiguous. Germline CDR1 reads KGHSH; CDR2 reads LQKENI. The V end lost 3 bases, the J end lost 2 bases, and 10 bases lay between the germline ends. This CDR3 has 14 amino acids. CDR3 sequence (DNA): TGTGCCAGCTCACCGTCTCGCAATCAAGAGACCCAGTACTTC. Translating gives CASSPSRNQETQYF.

The gene calls are TRBV15 and TRBJ2-1; 8 nucleotides agree with TRBD2. This CDR3 comprises 16 residues. CDR1 is LNHNV and CDR2 is YYDKDF in the germline V gene (reference sequence). J gave up 7 bases and V 4 bases, and 12 bases lay outside the gene matches. In DNA, the CDR3 is TGTGCCACCAGCAACCTGGGCGGGAGGCCGTATAATGAGCAGTTCTTC. Translating gives CATSNLGGRPYNEQFF.

This clonotype was seen at least ten times. This sequence joins TRBV7-2 and TRBJ2-3, with 10 positions matching TRBD2. Trimming took 5 bases from V and 6 from J; bases not matched to a gene: 11. Germline V lookup: CDR1 SGHTA, CDR2 FQGNSA. This CDR3 spans 16 amino acids. DNA of the CDR3: TGTGCCAGCAGCAAACCGGGACTAGCGTCAGGGGATACGCAGTATTTT. It codes for CASSKPGLASGDTQYF. Complete variable domain (other parts from reference TRBV7-2 and TRBJ2-3): GAGVSQSPSNKVTEKGKDVELRCDPISGHTALYWYRQSLGQGLEFLIYFQGNSAPDKSGLPSDRFSAERTGGSVSTLTIQRTQQEDSAVYLCASSKPGLASGDTQYFGPGTRLTVL.

The chain uses TRBV7-8 and TRBJ2-7; 14 positions agree with TRBD2. Trimming cost V 4 bases and J 6 bases; bases outside gene matches: 5. Germline loops: CDR1 SGHVS, CDR2 FQNEAQ. This CDR3 region has 15 residues. In nucleotides, the CDR3 is TGTGCCAGCAGCTCGACCGGGACTAGCGGGAGCGAGCAGTACTTC. As protein: CASSSTGTSGSEQYF.

V is TRBV12-3 or TRBV12-4 and J is TRBJ1-5, with 9 positions matching TRBD1. Trimming at V came to 5 bases and at J to 1 base, leaving 3 bases not matched to a gene. This CDR3 has 15 residues. The CDR3 sequence: CASSTGTGSNQPQHF. CDR3 DNA: TGTGCCAGCAGTACCGGGACAGGGAGCAATCAGCCCCAGCATTTT.

This clonotype was seen repeatedly, ten times or more. The V call is TRBV7-2, the J call TRBJ2-1; 11 bases match TRBD2. After removal of 1 base from V and 4 bases from J, the junction contained 9 bases not matched to a gene. Per the germline V gene, CDR1 is SGHTA and CDR2 is FQGNSA. This CDR3 is 18 amino acids long. CDR3 protein: CASSLVLRSGRGYNEQFF. CDR3 DNA sequence: TGTGCCAGCAGCTTAGTTCTCCGTAGCGGGAGGGGATACAATGAGCAGTTCTTC. The full variable domain, its missing parts supplied by reference TRBV7-2 and TRBJ2-1, is GAGVSQSPSNKVTEKGKDVELRCDPISGHTALYWYRQSLGQGLEFLIYFQGNSAPDKSGLPSDRFSAERTGGSVSTLTIQRTQQEDSAVYLCASSLVLRSGRGYNEQFFGPGTRLTVL.

V gene TRBV7-2 combines with J gene TRBJ1-5; weak D call: TRBD1 (5 bases). This CDR3 is 13 amino acids long. The germline gives CDR1 SGHTA, CDR2 FQGNSA. V was shortened by 4 bases and J by 11 bases, with 15 bases between the two germline ends. CDR3 sequence reads: CASSSTAEGTQHF. The CDR3, as DNA: TGTGCCAGCAGCTCTACAGCCGAGGGGACCCAGCATTTT.

The table lists this clonotype with many counts. The chain has TRBV7-2 and TRBJ1-6; D is undetermined. Germline CDR1 reads SGHTA; CDR2 reads FQGNSA. This CDR3 spans 14 amino acids. Trimming removed 3 bases at V and 5 bases at J, with 8 bases between. The CDR3 loop is CASSLAGNNSPLHF. CDR3 nucleotides: TGTGCCAGCAGCTTGGCGGGTAATAATTCACCCCTCCACTTT.

V is TRBV7-3 and J is TRBJ1-1; 8 bases align to TRBD1. This CDR3 spans 15 amino acids. V was clipped by 5 bases and J by 1 base; unmatched bases: 6. Germline V gene data show CDR1 as SGHTA and CDR2 as FQGTGA. The CDR3 spells CASSANGQGNTEAFF. In DNA, the CDR3 is TGTGCCAGCAGCGCCAACGGACAGGGGAACACTGAAGCTTTCTTT.

This clonotype showed up many times. This chain links TRBV10-3 with TRBJ2-3; 7 nucleotides align to TRBD2. The ends lost 6 bases at V and 2 bases at J; junction bases unmatched: 5. The CDR3 is 14 amino acids. Germline V gene lookup returns CDR1 ENHRY and CDR2 SYGVKD. The CDR3: CAIRPSGITDTQYF. CDR3 DNA sequence: TGTGCCATCAGACCTAGCGGTATCACAGATACGCAGTATTTT.

The chain combines TRBV3-1 with TRBJ2-3; D unresolved. Trimming took 0 bases from V and 1 from J, leaving 11 bases between them. The germline V gene encodes CDR1 LGHDT and CDR2 YNNKEL (reference sequence). The CDR3 extends over 16 amino acids. DNA of the CDR3: TGTGCCAGCAGCCAAGATCCCTTGGGCCGCACAGATACGCAGTATTTT. It specifies CASSQDPLGRTDTQYF.

The CDR3 is CASSPAAGASETQYF. For the CDR3, the DNA is TGTGCCAGCAGCCCAGCAGCGGGAGCTTCGGAGACCCAGTACTTC. The chain employs TRBV7-2 and TRBJ2-5, with 8 bases lining up with TRBD2. CDR1 and CDR2 (germline): SGHTA, FQGNSA. The CDR3 sequence is 15 residues long. Losses at the gene ends were 5 bases for V and 5 bases for J; bases not matched to a gene: 10.

Ten or more counts support this clonotype. The chain employs TRBV7-2 and TRBJ2-3; TRBD1 is a possible D gene (5 bases). Trimming removed 7 bases from V and 10 bases from J, with 18 bases in between. Germline CDR1 reads SGHTA; CDR2 reads FQGNSA. The CDR3 totals 13 residues. CDR3 sequence (DNA): TGTGCCAGCACAGTACAGGATACATACGCGCAGTATTTT. Protein: CASTVQDTYAQYF.

This clonotype was recorded at least ten times. This chain uses TRBV7-2 with TRBJ2-5; 7 bases fit TRBD2. This CDR3 region has 13 residues. Germline V gives CDR1 SGHTA, CDR2 FQGNSA. Trimming at V came to 7 bases and at J to 2 bases, leaving 4 bases not matched to a gene. CDR3 coding DNA: TGTGCCAGCAAGCGGGGATATCAAGAGACCCAGTACTTC. It translates to CASKRGYQETQYF.

Only a few counts were recorded for this clonotype. The rearrangement uses TRBV20-1 and TRBJ2-1, with 11 bases aligning to TRBD2. Germline assignment: CDR1 DFQATT and CDR2 SNEGSKA (reference sequence). The CDR3 runs to 15 residues. V shed 0 bases, J shed 7 bases, and the junction held 5 bases outside the gene matches. CDR3 residues: CSARDLRLAGNEQFF. The CDR3 DNA is TGCAGTGCTAGAGACCTGCGACTAGCGGGAAATGAGCAGTTCTTC.

In its sample, this clonotype was seen many times. J is TRBJ2-7 and V is TRBV7-2; maybe TRBD2 (6 bases). Germline V gene lookup returns CDR1 SGHTA and CDR2 FQGNSA. The CDR3 loop spans 14 amino acids. The ends were cut back, 5 bases at V and 1 base at J, with 12 bases in the middle. CDR3 sequence reads: CASSPTSPSYEQYF. Written as DNA, the CDR3 is TGTGCCAGCAGCCCCACTAGCCCGTCCTACGAGCAGTACTTC.

The chain combines TRBV15 with TRBJ1-4, with D unresolved. The CDR3 contains 15 residues. Germline CDR1 is LNHNV and CDR2 is YYDKDF (reference sequence). V was shortened by 0 bases and J by 8 bases, with 13 bases between the two germline ends. The CDR3 protein is CATSRDLRSGEKLFF. DNA of the CDR3: TGTGCCACCAGCAGAGATCTAAGATCGGGCGAAAAACTGTTTTTT.

This clonotype was observed a few times. The chain recombines TRBV7-9 with TRBJ1-3; D is unresolved. The germline V gene has CDR1 SEHNR and CDR2 FQNEAQ (reference sequence). The germline V and J ends were trimmed by 0 bases and 0 bases, with 9 bases remaining between them. CDR3 size: 16 residues. CDR3 bases: TGTGCCAGCAGCTTAGCGCAATGGAACTCTGGAAACACCATATATTTT. Amino acids: CASSLAQWNSGNTIYF. Full variable domain (remainder filled in from reference TRBV7-9 and TRBJ1-3): DTGVSQNPRHKITKRGQNVTFRCDPISEHNRLYWYRQTLGQGPEFLTYFQNEAQLEKSRLLSDRFSAERPKGSFSTLEIQRTEQGDSAMYLCASSLAQWNSGNTIYFGEGSWLTVV.

This clonotype was detected only a few times. The rearrangement joins TRBV7-2 to TRBJ1-4; 7 bases are a match to TRBD1. Unmatched junction bases numbered 9, after V lost 5 bases and J lost 6 bases. Germline V lookup: CDR1 SGHTA, CDR2 FQGNSA. This CDR3 contains 15 residues. The CDR3 region has the DNA TGTGCCAGCAGCCCAAGAGGGGGCAATTATGAAAAACTGTTTTTT. It yields the protein CASSPRGGNYEKLFF.

This chain links TRBV27 with TRBJ1-6, with 7 bases aligning to TRBD1. The CDR3 has 17 residues. The V segment lost 6 bases and the J segment 0 bases; nucleotides outside the gene matches: 8. The germline V gene encodes CDR1 MNHEY and CDR2 SMNVEV (reference sequence). CDR3 sequence (DNA): TGTGCCAGCAGCCCAGGGGGGGGGACCTCCTATAATTCACCCCTCCACTTT. Translating gives CASSPGGGTSYNSPLHF.